Here is one T cell receptor (beta chain) with its context. Its specificity is not known. The junction and the germline gene differ at one end; a read error may be behind it. A J-beta primer mix and a sample-barcoded 5' primer were used in a second PCR of about 6 to 12 cycles. Every sample returned 3 million or more CDR3-containing paired-end reads. TCRdb passed the 5' RACE reads through MiXCR, listing each CDR3 protein once. Of under 850,000 distinct CDR3 sequences listed, about 37% are singletons. The data are from a study of blood T cells in healthy people across ages. Donors were systemically healthy Caucasian individuals from Russia aged roughly 6 to 100 years. Germline CDR1 reads SQVTM; CDR2 reads ANQGSEA. The CDR3 covers 13 residues. Whole-study findings and limits: The unknown donor CMV status may have confounded expanded clonotype changes.

The sequence was obtained from a man aged 18 to 29 in good health. The V and J genes are TRBV29-1 and TRBJ2-2; D unclear. Sequencing used blood. CDR3 sequence: CGVATLVVGELFF. In DNA form, the CDR3 reads TGCGGCGTCGCTACCTTAGTGGTCGGGGAGCTGTTTTTT.